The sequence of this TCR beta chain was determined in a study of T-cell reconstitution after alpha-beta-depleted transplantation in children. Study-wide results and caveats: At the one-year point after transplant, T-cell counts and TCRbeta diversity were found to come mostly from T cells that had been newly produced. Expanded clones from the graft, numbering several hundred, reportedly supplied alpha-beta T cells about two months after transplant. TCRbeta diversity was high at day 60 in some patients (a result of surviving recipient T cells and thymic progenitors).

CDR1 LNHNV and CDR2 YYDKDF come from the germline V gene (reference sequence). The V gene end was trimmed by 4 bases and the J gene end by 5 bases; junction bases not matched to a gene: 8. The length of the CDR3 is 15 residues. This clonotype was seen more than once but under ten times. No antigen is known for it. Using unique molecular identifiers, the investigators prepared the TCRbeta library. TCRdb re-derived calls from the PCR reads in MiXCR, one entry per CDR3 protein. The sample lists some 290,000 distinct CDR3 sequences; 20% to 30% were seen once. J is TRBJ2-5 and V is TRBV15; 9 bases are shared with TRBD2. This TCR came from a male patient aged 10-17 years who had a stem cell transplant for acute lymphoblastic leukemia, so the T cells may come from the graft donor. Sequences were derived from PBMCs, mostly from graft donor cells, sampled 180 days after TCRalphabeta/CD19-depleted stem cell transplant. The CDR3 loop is CATSNSGRLYETQYF. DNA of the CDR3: TGTGCCACCAGCAATAGCGGGAGATTATACGAGACCCAGTACTTC.